This TCR beta chain derives from a study of blood T cell repertoires in COVID-19. Only in-frame clones appear in the TCRdb table, and some are missing; sequencing was by immunoSEQ multiplex PCR. The sample contains approximately 190,000 clones, around 84% of which appear only once. The CDR3 is made up of 15 amino acids. V lost 0 bases to trimming and J lost 1 base; unmatched junction nucleotides: 1. Germline CDR1 reads LNHNV; CDR2 reads YYDKDF (reference sequence). V is TRBV15 and J is TRBJ2-7, with 9 bases matching TRBD2. The source material was peripheral blood. The sequence came from a man aged 30-40 years with active or convalescent COVID-19. The CDR3 DNA reads as TGTGCCACCAGCAGAGAGGCGGGAGGGTCCTACGAGCAGTACTTC. Encoded protein: CATSREAGGSYEQYF. Based on the CDR3 plus reference TRBV15 and TRBJ2-7, the full variable domain is DAMVIQNPRYQVTQFGKPVTLSCSQTLNHNVMYWYQQKSSQAPKLLFHYYDKDFNNEADTPDNFQSRRPNTSFCFLDIRSPGLGDTAMYLCATSREAGGSYEQYFGPGTRLTVT.